This entry is about one T cell receptor beta chain. Its specificity is unknown. This specimen belongs to a study of T cells in localized non-small cell lung cancer. Study observations and caveats: When the top 100 tumor clones were examined, a median about 60 of them also appeared in the adjacent lung, which was paired and uninvolved.

The data were produced by immunoSEQ multiplex PCR, yet TCRdb's version contains in-frame clones alone and is incomplete. The table lists 90,000 to 100,000 clones, roughly 91% of them singletons. The CDR3 runs 16 residues. From germline, CDR1 is MNHEY and CDR2 SMNVEV (reference sequence). Trimming removed 7 bases from V and 1 base from J, with 19 bases in between. This receptor was identified in a woman aged 35-75 years with stage II squamous cell lung carcinoma. The material sequenced was PBMCs, taken before any cancer treatment. The chain has TRBV27 and TRBJ1-1; D is possibly TRBD1 (6 bases). The DNA for the CDR3 is TGTGCCAGCAAGGCTGGGGGGGCGCGGGGGAACACTGAAGCTTTCTTT. Amino acids: CASKAGGARGNTEAFF.